This T cell receptor beta chain was observed in a study of blood T cell repertoires in COVID-19. Study summary: Both acute and convalescent COVID-19 samples were obtained from the United States, Italy and Spain. Sources were T cells, B-cell-depleted T cells, or PBMCs; the material itself was cDNA or gDNA.

At least ten counts were recorded for this clone. Per the authors' pipeline: By means of reference gene primer amplification, nucleated cell counts were estimated. This table comes from immunoSEQ multiplex PCR, and its TCRdb copy is limited to in-frame clones, with some not included. For V, J and clone size, that table is used; D and trimming come from the DNA. The sample records hundreds of thousands of clones, 88% being singletons. The sequenced sample was peripheral blood. The sequence derives from a woman aged 40-49 years who had recovered from COVID-19.

The CDR3: CASSLVAGGVYEQYF. The CDR3 DNA reads TGCGCCAGCAGCTTGGTGGCAGGGGGAGTCTACGAGCAGTACTTC. The V call is TRBV5-1, the J call TRBJ2-7, with TRBD1 matching 7 bases. CDR1 and CDR2 (germline): SGHRS, YFSETQ. J lost 3 bases, V lost 0 bases, and 6 bases had no gene match. The CDR3 length is 15 residues.